These 31 T cell receptor beta chains came from one sample sequenced in a study of cytomegalovirus exposure and HLA in healthy donors. Primers included in the PCR were 60 Vbeta and 13 Jbeta primers. Some clones are missing from TCRdb's copy, which holds only in-frame ones; the method was immunoSEQ multiplex PCR. The sample carries about 150,000 clones, 79% recorded once. Material for sequencing was PBMCs. These receptors all stem from a man aged 30 to 39 in good health and CMV-seropositive.

This clone came up a few times. The V and J genes are TRBV5-4 and TRBJ1-4; the D gene is possibly TRBD1 (5 bases). V shed 3 bases and J shed 6 bases, with 9 bases lying between them. The CDR3 contains 13 residues. Germline assignment: CDR1 SGHNT and CDR2 YYREEE (reference sequence). CDR3 in DNA: TGTGCCAGCAGCTCGTTGACAGATGAAAAACTGTTTTTT. Protein product: CASSSLTDEKLFF.

The J gene is TRBJ2-5, the V gene TRBV30; 8 nucleotides line up with TRBD2. This CDR3 is 15 amino acids long. CDR1 and CDR2 (germline): GTSNPN, SVGIG (reference sequence). The junction had 8 bases not matched to a gene; V was cut back by 1 base and J by 4 bases. The CDR3 sequence is CAWSAGGASGETQYF. CDR3 bases: TGTGCCTGGAGTGCCGGGGGGGCAAGCGGAGAGACCCAGTACTTC.

The genes are TRBV7-2 and TRBJ1-2; no clear D. The CDR3 is 15 residues long. CDR1 is SGHTA, CDR2 FQGNSA, per germline. The V gene lost 1 base and the J gene lost 5 bases, with 14 bases spanning the gap. The CDR3 DNA follows: TGTGCCAGCAGCTTAGGGACGGGATCGGAATATGGCTACACCTTC. It translates to CASSLGTGSEYGYTF.

The chain employs TRBV6-1 and TRBJ1-5; no clear D. CDR1 and CDR2 from the germline V gene are MNHNS and SASEGT. The length of the CDR3 is 10 residues. Trimming cost V 6 bases and J 5 bases, with 2 bases left between them. CDR3 protein: CASSDQPQHF. The CDR3 DNA follows: TGTGCCAGCAGCGATCAGCCCCAGCATTTT.

This sequence joins TRBV19 and TRBJ1-2; D gene uncertain. Germline values: CDR1 LNHDA, CDR2 SQIVND (reference sequence). The CDR3 loop spans 15 amino acids. V was shortened by 6 bases and J by 8 bases, with 22 bases between the two germline ends. The CDR3 loop is CASRGVGSRSEGYTF. The CDR3 coding sequence is TGTGCCAGTAGGGGAGTTGGGAGCCGGTCGGAAGGCTACACCTTC.

The V gene is TRBV6-5, the J gene TRBJ2-5, with 7 bases aligning to TRBD1. The CDR3 loop spans 16 amino acids. V trimming: 2 bases; J trimming: 1 base; junction bases outside the gene matches: 7. Germline lookup yields CDR1 MNHEY and CDR2 SVGAGI. The CDR3 loop is CASSYPKGQVQETQYF. The CDR3 bases are TGTGCCAGCAGTTACCCCAAAGGACAGGTCCAAGAGACCCAGTACTTC.

This chain joins TRBV7-9 and TRBJ2-5; TRBD1 matches 8 bases. This CDR3 has 14 amino acids. V was clipped by 5 bases and J by 4 bases; unmatched bases: 6. CDR1 is SEHNR, CDR2 FQNEAQ, per germline (reference sequence). The CDR3 nucleotides are TGTGCCAGCAGCCAGACAGGGGCGGGAGAGACCCAGTACTTC. This sequence encodes CASSQTGAGETQYF. The full variable domain, its missing parts supplied by reference TRBV7-9 and TRBJ2-5, is DTGVSQNPRHKITKRGQNVTFRCDPISEHNRLYWYRQTLGQGPEFLTYFQNEAQLEKSRLLSDRFSAERPKGSFSTLEIQRTEQGDSAMYLCASSQTGAGETQYFGPGTRLLVL.

This clone is a singleton in its sample. The chain is built from TRBV6-5 and TRBJ2-2; perhaps TRBD2 as D (5 bases). This CDR3 has 15 amino acids. CDR1 and CDR2 (germline): MNHEY, SVGAGI. With 5 bases removed from V and 2 bases from J, the gap between germline ends came to 12 bases. In DNA, the CDR3 is TGTGCCAGCAGTACCCGGCCGGGAAACACCGGGGAGCTGTTTTTT. It specifies CASSTRPGNTGELFF.

This clone is a singleton in its sample. This sequence joins TRBV9 and TRBJ2-3; no reliable D call. The V and J ends lost 0 bases and 4 bases respectively, with 9 bases between them. Germline V gene lookup returns CDR1 SGDLS and CDR2 YYNGEE. This CDR3 comprises 14 residues. CDR3 sequence (DNA): TGTGCCAGCAGCGTAGTCCCCGGAGCAGATACGCAGTATTTT. Amino acids: CASSVVPGADTQYF.

This clone came up a few times. The chain joins TRBV7-2 to TRBJ2-2; a possible D gene is TRBD1 (5 bases). Germline CDR1 is SGHTA and CDR2 is FQGNSA. CDR3 length: 15 residues. The ends were cut back, 4 bases at V and 1 base at J, with 10 bases in the middle. CDR3 loop: CASSSRQGNTGELFF. CDR3 DNA sequence: TGTGCCAGCAGCTCCCGTCAGGGGAACACCGGGGAGCTGTTTTTT.

V gene TRBV6-6 combines with J gene TRBJ2-3; perhaps TRBD2 as D (5 bases). Trimming pared 0 bases from V and 2 bases from J, leaving 9 bases between. Germline V gene sequence: CDR1 MNHNY, CDR2 SVGAGI (reference sequence). The CDR3 has 15 residues. This chain's CDR3 is CASSYSMGATDTQYF. CDR3 coding DNA: TGTGCCAGCAGTTACTCTATGGGAGCCACAGATACGCAGTATTTT.

This sequence joins TRBV30 and TRBJ1-1; possibly TRBD1 for D (6 bases). This CDR3 spans 14 amino acids. CDR1 GTSNPN and CDR2 SVGIG come from the germline V gene (reference sequence). Trimming stripped 3 bases from V and 0 bases from J, with 11 bases between. CDR3 in DNA: TGTGCCTGGAGGACGGGACACATGAACACTGAAGCTTTCTTT. It codes for CAWRTGHMNTEAFF.

Remarks on this clone: Other nucleotide sequences in the sample specify the same CDR3. This sequence joins TRBV7-2 and TRBJ1-2; D may be TRBD1 (5 bases). The CDR3 covers 15 residues. V gave up 1 base and J gave up 2 bases, with 11 bases separating them. From germline, CDR1 is SGHTA and CDR2 FQGNSA. In nucleotides, the CDR3 is TGTGCCAGCAGCTTAGGGGCAGGGATAAACTATGGCTACACCTTC. As protein: CASSLGAGINYGYTF.

This rearrangement joins TRBV7-3 to TRBJ2-3, with a tentative D call TRBD2 (5 bases). V was shortened by 6 bases and J by 8 bases, with 15 bases between the two germline ends. The CDR3 runs 13 residues. Per the germline V gene, CDR1 is SGHTA and CDR2 is FQGTGA. In nucleotides, the CDR3 is TGTGCCAGCAGTCCCGGCGGGCCAGGTACGCAGTATTTT. It translates to CASSPGGPGTQYF.

The rearrangement joins TRBV28 to TRBJ2-7, with D maybe TRBD2 (5 bases). Trimming removed 5 bases at V and 1 base at J, with 9 bases between. Germline CDR1 MDHEN, CDR2 SYDVKM. The CDR3 covers 13 residues. CDR3 nucleotides: TGTGCCAGCAGTCCGGAGGCTTCCTACGAGCAGTACTTC. As protein: CASSPEASYEQYF.

This clone turned up a few times. V is TRBV25-1 and J is TRBJ2-5, with a tentative D call TRBD1 (6 bases). Germline assignment: CDR1 MGHDK and CDR2 SYGVNS. CDR3 size: 14 residues. V lost 6 bases to trimming and J lost 0 bases, with 11 bases between them. This CDR3 reads CASSWHRDQETQYF. CDR3 DNA sequence: TGTGCCAGCAGCTGGCACAGGGACCAAGAGACCCAGTACTTC.

V gene TRBV2 combines with J gene TRBJ1-2; weak D call: TRBD1 (6 bases). V gave up 0 bases and J gave up 8 bases, with 13 bases separating them. Germline V CDR1 and CDR2: SNHLY, FYNNEI. The CDR3 is 14 amino acids. The CDR3 sequence: CASSEAGAGEGYTF. The CDR3, as DNA: TGTGCCAGCAGTGAAGCGGGAGCAGGGGAAGGCTACACCTTC.

The chain combines TRBV27 with TRBJ1-4; weak D call: TRBD1 (6 bases). V was trimmed by 6 bases and J by 5 bases, leaving 22 bases between them. The CDR3 consists of 17 residues. The germline gives CDR1 MNHEY, CDR2 SMNVEV (reference sequence). The CDR3 DNA sequence: TGTGCCAGCAGGACCACAGGGTCCCCGGCGAGAAATGAAAAACTGTTTTTT. Protein product: CASRTTGSPARNEKLFF.

The chain links TRBV9 to TRBJ2-1; 12 bases line up with TRBD2. Germline V gene sequence: CDR1 SGDLS, CDR2 YYNGEE. V trimming: 0 bases; J trimming: 9 bases; junction bases outside the gene matches: 4. This CDR3 has 15 residues. Written as DNA, the CDR3 is TGTGCCAGCAGCGTAGAACTAGCGGGGGGCGGTGAGCAGTTCTTC. It translates to CASSVELAGGGEQFF. The whole variable domain, remainder taken from reference TRBV9 and TRBJ2-1, is DSGVTQTPKHLITATGQRVTLRCSPRSGDLSVYWYQQSLDQGLQFLIQYYNGEERAKGNILERFSAQQFPDLHSELNLSSLELGDSALYFCASSVELAGGGEQFFGPGTRLTVL.

Here the CDR3 reads CASSTDRSTFNSPLHF. DNA for the CDR3: TGTGCCAGCTCGACCGACAGATCTACCTTTAATTCACCCCTCCACTTT. The V and J genes are TRBV27 and TRBJ1-6; D may be TRBD1 (5 bases). Germline assignment: CDR1 MNHEY and CDR2 SMNVEV (reference sequence). The CDR3 runs 16 residues. V lost 8 bases to trimming and J lost 6 bases, with 20 bases between them.

The genes are TRBV6-5 and TRBJ1-1, with D unresolved. CDR1 is MNHEY and CDR2 is SVGAGI in the germline V gene. This CDR3 has 16 amino acids. Deletions cut 0 bases from V and 1 base from J, with 12 bases between. CDR3 nucleotide sequence: TGTGCCAGCAGTTACTCAGGCGGTTTTGGGAACACTGAAGCTTTCTTT. This sequence encodes CASSYSGGFGNTEAFF.

This sequence joins TRBV7-8 and TRBJ2-7; the match to TRBD2 covers 10 bases. CDR3 size: 16 residues. After removal of 0 bases from V and 3 bases from J, the junction contained 5 bases not matched to a gene. Per germline, CDR1 SGHVS and CDR2 FQNEAQ. CDR3 region: CASSLAEREGLYEQYF. For the CDR3, the DNA is TGTGCCAGCAGCTTAGCAGAGCGGGAGGGCCTCTACGAGCAGTACTTC.

The J gene is TRBJ2-1, the V gene TRBV18; a weak D match, TRBD1 (6 bases). The V end was cut by 2 bases, the J end by 8 bases, with 10 bases between. This CDR3 contains 13 residues. Germline V CDR1 and CDR2: KGHSH, LQKENI. The CDR3 loop is CASSPSRGDEQFF. The CDR3 DNA is TGTGCCAGCTCACCATCCAGGGGCGATGAGCAGTTCTTC.

The chain employs TRBV28 and TRBJ2-7; 7 nucleotides match TRBD2. Unmatched junction bases numbered 17, after V lost 8 bases and J lost 1 base. This CDR3 comprises 17 residues. CDR1 and CDR2 from the germline V gene are MDHEN and SYDVKM. The CDR3 spells CASERGTWNRRSYEQYF. For the CDR3, the DNA is TGTGCCAGCGAGCGGGGAACCTGGAACCGCCGTTCCTACGAGCAGTACTTC.

The chain has TRBV4-3 and TRBJ2-1; 7 bases line up with TRBD1. Germline V gene lookup returns CDR1 LGHNA and CDR2 YSLEER. This CDR3 is 15 amino acids long. The V and J ends lost 4 bases and 4 bases, in that order; junction bases with no gene match: 7. In DNA form, the CDR3 reads TGCGCCAGCAGCCCCGACAGGGCGGGTTACAATGAGCAGTTCTTC. Translating gives CASSPDRAGYNEQFF.

With respect to this clone: The sample contains more than one DNA sequence encoding this CDR3. J is TRBJ1-2 and V is TRBV9; D is ambiguous. V lost 2 bases and J 2 bases, leaving 4 bases between the germline ends. The CDR3 runs 12 residues. Germline CDR1 is SGDLS and CDR2 is YYNGEE. This CDR3 reads CASSVANYGYTF. In nucleotides, the CDR3 is TGTGCCAGCAGCGTGGCCAACTATGGCTACACCTTC.

The rearrangement links TRBV27 to TRBJ2-1; 8 bases agree with TRBD2. V trimming: 2 bases; J trimming: 6 bases; junction bases outside the gene matches: 9. Germline-derived CDR1 and CDR2 are MNHEY and SMNVEV (reference sequence). CDR3 length: 16 residues. The CDR3 is CASSLRTGGHSNEQFF. CDR3 in DNA: TGTGCCAGCAGTTTAAGAACGGGAGGGCATAGCAATGAGCAGTTCTTC.

The V and J genes are TRBV27 and TRBJ2-3; D might be TRBD2 (6 bases). CDR1 MNHEY and CDR2 SMNVEV come from the germline V gene (reference sequence). This CDR3 region has 14 residues. Deletions cut 3 bases from V and 0 bases from J, with 7 bases between. The CDR3 nucleotides are TGTGCCAGCAGTTTCGCGGGGAGCACAGATACGCAGTATTTT. This translates into CASSFAGSTDTQYF.

The chain is built from TRBV18 and TRBJ1-4, with D possibly matching TRBD1 (5 bases). The CDR3 loop spans 15 amino acids. Looked up from germline, CDR1 is KGHSH and CDR2 is LQKENI. The V gene lost 3 bases and the J gene lost 3 bases, with 11 bases spanning the gap. CDR3 nucleotides: TGTGCCAGCTCACCGCGGGACGGAGCTAATGAAAAACTGTTTTTT. Translating gives CASSPRDGANEKLFF.

V usage is TRBV30 and J usage is TRBJ2-7; 7 nucleotides match TRBD1. The CDR3 is made up of 12 amino acids. J lost 3 bases, V lost 3 bases, and 2 bases had no gene match. In germline, CDR1 is GTSNPN, CDR2 SVGIG (reference sequence). The CDR3 DNA follows: TGTGCCTGGAGGACAGGGAGCTACGAGCAGTACTTC. It is translated as CAWRTGSYEQYF.

V and J are TRBV11-3 and TRBJ1-3, with D possibly being TRBD1 (5 bases). Germline values: CDR1 SGHNT, CDR2 YENEEA. The ends were cut back, 3 bases at V and 5 bases at J, with 11 bases in the middle. This CDR3 contains 14 residues. Here the CDR3 DNA reads TGTGCCAGCAGCTTGGGGGGGATAAGAAACACCATATATTTT. Translation: CASSLGGIRNTIYF.